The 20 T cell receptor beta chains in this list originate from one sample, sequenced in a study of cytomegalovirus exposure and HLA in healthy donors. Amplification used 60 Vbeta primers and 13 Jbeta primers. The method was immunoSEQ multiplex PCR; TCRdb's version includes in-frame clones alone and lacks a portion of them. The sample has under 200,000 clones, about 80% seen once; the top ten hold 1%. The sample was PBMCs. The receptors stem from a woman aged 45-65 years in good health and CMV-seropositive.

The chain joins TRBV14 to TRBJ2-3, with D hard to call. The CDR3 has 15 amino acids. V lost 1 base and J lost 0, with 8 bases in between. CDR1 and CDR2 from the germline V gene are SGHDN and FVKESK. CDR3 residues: CASSQVPGSTDTQYF. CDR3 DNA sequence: TGTGCCAGCAGCCAAGTTCCCGGGAGCACAGATACGCAGTATTTT.

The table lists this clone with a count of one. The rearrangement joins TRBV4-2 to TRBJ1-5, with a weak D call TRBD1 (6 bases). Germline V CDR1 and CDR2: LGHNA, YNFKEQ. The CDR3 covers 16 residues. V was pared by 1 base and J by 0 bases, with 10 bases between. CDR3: CASSQGTEYSNQPQHF. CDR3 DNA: TGTGCCAGCAGCCAAGGGACAGAATATAGCAATCAGCCCCAGCATTTT.

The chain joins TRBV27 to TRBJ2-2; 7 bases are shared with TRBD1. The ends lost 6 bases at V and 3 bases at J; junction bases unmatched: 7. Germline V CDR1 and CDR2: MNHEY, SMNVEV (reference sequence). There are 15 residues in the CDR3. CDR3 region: CASRRRQGYTGELFF. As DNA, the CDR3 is TGTGCCAGCAGGAGACGACAGGGTTACACCGGGGAGCTGTTTTTT.

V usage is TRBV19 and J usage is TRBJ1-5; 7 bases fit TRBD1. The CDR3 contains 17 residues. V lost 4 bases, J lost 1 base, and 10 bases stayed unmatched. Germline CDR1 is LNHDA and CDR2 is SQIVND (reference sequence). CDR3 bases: TGTGCCAGTAGTAGCCTCCAGGGGGGCGCGAGCAATCAGCCCCAGCATTTT. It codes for CASSSLQGGASNQPQHF.

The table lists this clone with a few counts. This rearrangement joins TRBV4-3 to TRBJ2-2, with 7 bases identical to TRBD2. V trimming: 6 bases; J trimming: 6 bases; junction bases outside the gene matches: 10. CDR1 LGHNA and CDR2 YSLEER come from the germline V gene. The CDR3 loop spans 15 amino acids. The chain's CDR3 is CASRGVAGSSGELFF. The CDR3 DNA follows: TGCGCCAGCAGGGGGGTAGCGGGTAGTTCCGGGGAGCTGTTTTTT.

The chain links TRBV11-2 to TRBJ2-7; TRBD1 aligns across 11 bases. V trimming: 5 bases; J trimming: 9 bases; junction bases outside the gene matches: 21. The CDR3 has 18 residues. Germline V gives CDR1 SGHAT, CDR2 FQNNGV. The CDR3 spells CASSIGQGAASISSGQYF. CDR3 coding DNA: TGTGCCAGCAGCATCGGACAGGGGGCCGCATCAATCTCCTCTGGGCAGTACTTC.

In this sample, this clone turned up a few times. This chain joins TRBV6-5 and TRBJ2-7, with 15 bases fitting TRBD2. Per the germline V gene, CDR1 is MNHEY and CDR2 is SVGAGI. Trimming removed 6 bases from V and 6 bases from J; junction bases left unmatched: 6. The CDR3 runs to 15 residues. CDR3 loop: CASRGLAGGPFEQYF. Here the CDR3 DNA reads TGTGCCAGCAGAGGACTAGCGGGAGGGCCATTCGAGCAGTACTTC.

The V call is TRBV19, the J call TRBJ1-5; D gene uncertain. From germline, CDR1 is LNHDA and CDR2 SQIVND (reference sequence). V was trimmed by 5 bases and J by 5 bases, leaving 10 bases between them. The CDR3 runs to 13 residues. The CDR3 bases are TGTGCCAGTAGTCGGCGGACTCATCAGCCCCAGCATTTT. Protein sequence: CASSRRTHQPQHF.

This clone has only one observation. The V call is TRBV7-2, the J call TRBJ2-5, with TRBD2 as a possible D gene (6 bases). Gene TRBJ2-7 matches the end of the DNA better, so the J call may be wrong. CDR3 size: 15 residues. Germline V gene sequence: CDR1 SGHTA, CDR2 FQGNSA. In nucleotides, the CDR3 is TGTGCCAGCAGCTTGTCGGGAGTAAGCTCCTACGAGCAGTACTTC. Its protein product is CASSLSGVSSYEQYF.

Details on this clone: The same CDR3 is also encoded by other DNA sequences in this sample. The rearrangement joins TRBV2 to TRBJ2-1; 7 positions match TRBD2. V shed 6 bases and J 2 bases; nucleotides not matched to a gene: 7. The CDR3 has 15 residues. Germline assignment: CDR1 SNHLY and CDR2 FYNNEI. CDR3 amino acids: CASSANGGTYNEQFF. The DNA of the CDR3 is TGTGCCAGCAGCGCCAACGGGGGGACCTACAATGAGCAGTTCTTC.

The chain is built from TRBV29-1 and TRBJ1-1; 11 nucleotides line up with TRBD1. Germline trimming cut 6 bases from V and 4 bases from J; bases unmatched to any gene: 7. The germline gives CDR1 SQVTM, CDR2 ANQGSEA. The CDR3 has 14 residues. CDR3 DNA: TGCAGCGTCCAGGACAGGGGGCGGTTCACTGAAGCTTTCTTT. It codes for CSVQDRGRFTEAFF.

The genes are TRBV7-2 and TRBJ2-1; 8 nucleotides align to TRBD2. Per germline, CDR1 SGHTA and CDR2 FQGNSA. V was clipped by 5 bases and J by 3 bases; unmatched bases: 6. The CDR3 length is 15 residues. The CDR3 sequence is CASSESGGYYNEQFF. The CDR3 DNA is TGTGCCAGCAGCGAGAGCGGGGGATACTACAATGAGCAGTTCTTC.

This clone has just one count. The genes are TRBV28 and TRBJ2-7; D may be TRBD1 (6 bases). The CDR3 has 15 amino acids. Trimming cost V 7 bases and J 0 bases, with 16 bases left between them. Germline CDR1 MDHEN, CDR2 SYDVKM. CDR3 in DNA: TGTGCCAGCATGGGGACCAGGGGAATCTCCTACGAGCAGTACTTC. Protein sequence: CASMGTRGISYEQYF.

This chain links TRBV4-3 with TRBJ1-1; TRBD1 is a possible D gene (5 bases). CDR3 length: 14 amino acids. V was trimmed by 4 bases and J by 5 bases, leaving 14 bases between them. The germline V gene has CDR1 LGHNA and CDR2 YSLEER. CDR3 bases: TGCGCCAGCAGCCGCCTCATACGGGGGACTGAAGCTTTCTTT. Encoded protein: CASSRLIRGTEAFF.

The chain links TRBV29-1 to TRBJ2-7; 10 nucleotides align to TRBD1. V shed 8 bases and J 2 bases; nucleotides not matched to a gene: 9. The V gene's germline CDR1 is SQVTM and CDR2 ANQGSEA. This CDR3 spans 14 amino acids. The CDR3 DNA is TGCAGCATCGCAAGGGACAGGGGAACCTACGAGCAGTACTTC. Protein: CSIARDRGTYEQYF.

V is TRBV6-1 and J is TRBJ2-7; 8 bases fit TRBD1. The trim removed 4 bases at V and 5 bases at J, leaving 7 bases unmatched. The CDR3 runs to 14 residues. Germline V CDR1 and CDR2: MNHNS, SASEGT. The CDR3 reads CASSGDRGWNEQYF. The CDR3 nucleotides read TGTGCCAGCAGTGGAGACAGGGGTTGGAACGAGCAGTACTTC.

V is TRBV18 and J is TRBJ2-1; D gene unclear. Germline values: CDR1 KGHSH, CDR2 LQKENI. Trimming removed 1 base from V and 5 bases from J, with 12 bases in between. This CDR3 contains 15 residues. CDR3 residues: CASSPLPRVNNEQFF. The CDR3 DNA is TGTGCCAGCTCACCACTTCCACGGGTTAACAATGAGCAGTTCTTC.

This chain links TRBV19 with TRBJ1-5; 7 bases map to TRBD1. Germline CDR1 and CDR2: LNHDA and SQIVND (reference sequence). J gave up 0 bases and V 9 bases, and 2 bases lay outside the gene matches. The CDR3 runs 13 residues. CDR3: CASRGNSNQPQHF. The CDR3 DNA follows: TGTGCCAGCAGGGGGAATAGCAATCAGCCCCAGCATTTT.

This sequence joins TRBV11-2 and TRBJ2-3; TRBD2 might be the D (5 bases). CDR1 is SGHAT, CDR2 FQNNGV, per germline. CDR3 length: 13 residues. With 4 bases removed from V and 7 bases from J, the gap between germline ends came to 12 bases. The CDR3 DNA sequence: TGTGCCAGCAGCTACGGACGGGATAATACGCAGTATTTT. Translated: CASSYGRDNTQYF.

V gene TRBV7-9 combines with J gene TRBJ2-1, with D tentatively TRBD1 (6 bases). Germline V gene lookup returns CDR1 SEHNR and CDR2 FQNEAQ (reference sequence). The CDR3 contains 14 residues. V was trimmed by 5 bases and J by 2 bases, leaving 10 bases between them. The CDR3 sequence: CASSRTATYNEQFF. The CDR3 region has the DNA TGTGCCAGCAGCAGGACAGCCACCTACAATGAGCAGTTCTTC.